What follows is one T cell receptor (beta chain) and its context. Its antigen is unknown. Controls had myeloablative marrow grafts with methotrexate and calcineurin inhibitor, sampled at 1 year. This CDR3 is 18 amino acids long. Per germline, CDR1 SGHRS and CDR2 YFSETQ. The assay was immunoSEQ multiplex PCR, and TCRdb's table has in-frame clones only and misses some. The sample lists about 24,000 clones, more than 70% seen once, with about 8.2% in the top ten. The sample comes from a study of T cells after posttransplantation cyclophosphamide. Findings of the study overall: Recipient CMV seropositivity and CMV reactivation strongly tracked TRB clonality. Tissue-infiltrating T cells from skin or gut overlapped little with blood T cells. Later post-transplant blood repertoires were often dominated by donor CD8+ memory clones.

The sample was PBMCs, taken after an allogeneic stem cell transplant with a calcineurin inhibitor and methotrexate. V gene TRBV5-1 combines with J gene TRBJ2-5; 8 bases align to TRBD2. The DNA end lines up better with TRBJ2-7; the J call may be wrong. This TCR derives from a female patient aged 50-59 years who received an allogeneic stem cell transplant from an unrelated donor, was CMV-positive, and had chronic GVHD only. These T cells may partly come from the graft donor. The CDR3 sequence: CASSSSRGPGGSDYEQYF. Written as DNA, the CDR3 is TGCGCCAGCAGCTCTAGCCGTGGCCCGGGGGGGAGCGACTACGAGCAGTACTTC.